One and the same sample provided the 14 T cell receptor beta chains below, sequenced in a study of Graves' ophthalmopathy and Graves' hyperthyroidism. RNA transcripts served as template for amplifying TCR beta CDR3 sequences. RT-PCR with HTBI primers came first, then second-round multiplex PCR. TCRdb reprocessed the multiplex PCR reads via MiXCR and lists one record per CDR3 protein. The sample has roughly 600,000 distinct CDR3 sequences, 35% to 45% seen once. Sequencing was performed on peripheral blood or thyroid tissue (not recorded which). The receptor source for this set is an adult man with Graves' hyperthyroidism.

The chain links TRBV7-9 to TRBJ1-4; no definite D call. Germline V lookup: CDR1 SEHNR, CDR2 FQNEAQ (reference sequence). V was pared by 1 base and J by 8 bases, with 14 bases between. The CDR3 runs 15 residues. The CDR3 is CASSLGRRVTEKLFF. The CDR3 DNA reads TGTGCCAGCAGCTTAGGACGCCGGGTAACGGAAAAACTGTTTTTT.

As concerns this clonotype: It may be a read error: a sequence one base away is much more abundant. The J gene is TRBJ1-4, the V gene TRBV19; D uncertain. The CDR3 extends over 18 amino acids. Germline lookup yields CDR1 LNHDA and CDR2 SQIVND (reference sequence). The CDR3 loop is CASNIDHLRGRPNEKLFF. The CDR3 nucleotides read TGTGCCAGTAATATAGATCATCTTCGAGGGAGACCTAATGAAAAACTGTTTTTT.

The CDR3 nucleotides read TGTGCCAGCAGCTTAGTTTACAATAAAGAGACCCAGTACTTC. This translates into CASSLVYNKETQYF. The chain employs TRBV11-2 and TRBJ2-5; D call uncertain. Germline CDR1 reads SGHAT; CDR2 reads FQNNGV. The CDR3 runs to 14 residues. Trimming pared 1 base from V and 3 bases from J, leaving 9 bases between.

The chain has TRBV29-1 and TRBJ1-5; TRBD1 aligns across 10 bases. The CDR3 is 12 amino acids. Germline values: CDR1 SQVTM, CDR2 ANQGSEA. With V trimmed by 7 bases and J by 5 bases, 2 bases remained unmatched. CDR3 sequence (DNA): TGCAGCGCCGGGACAGGGGATCAGCCCCAGCATTTT. It is translated as CSAGTGDQPQHF.

J is TRBJ2-1 and V is TRBV11-2, with TRBD2 matching over 11 bases. Germline CDR1 reads SGHAT; CDR2 reads FQNNGV. The CDR3 has 16 residues. The ends lost 3 bases at V and 7 bases at J; junction bases unmatched: 8. The CDR3 region is CASSLGTSGRGNEQFF. CDR3 DNA sequence: TGTGCCAGCAGCTTGGGAACTAGCGGGAGAGGGAATGAGCAGTTCTTC. The full variable domain, rest sourced from reference TRBV11-2 and TRBJ2-1, is EAGVAQSPRYKIIEKRQSVAFWCNPISGHATLYWYQQILGQGPKLLIQFQNNGVVDDSQLPKDRFSAERLKGVDSTLKIQPAKLEDSAVYLCASSLGTSGRGNEQFFGPGTRLTVL.

For this clonotype: A read error may be the cause here, since a much bigger clone is one base away. This chain joins TRBV6-5 and TRBJ2-5; D may be TRBD1 (6 bases). CDR3 length equals 14 residues. The germline V gene encodes CDR1 MNHEY and CDR2 SVGAGI. The CDR3 nucleotides read TGTGCCGGCAGTGCCCGGACAGCGCAAGAGACCCAGTACTTC. This sequence encodes CAGSARTAQETQYF.

V gene TRBV11-2 combines with J gene TRBJ1-5; D unclear. Germline V gives CDR1 SGHAT, CDR2 FQNNGV. Trimming removed 3 bases from V and 7 bases from J, with 13 bases in between. The CDR3 loop spans 14 amino acids. The CDR3 DNA follows: TGTGCCAGCAGCTTGGGAGGGTGGGAGCAGCCCCAGCATTTT. This sequence encodes CASSLGGWEQPQHF.

The V gene is TRBV2, the J gene TRBJ2-7; tentatively, D is TRBD1 (7 bases). The CDR3 is 11 residues long. The V gene lost 11 bases and the J gene lost 6 bases, with 14 bases spanning the gap. Germline lookup yields CDR1 SNHLY and CDR2 FYNNEI. In DNA form, the CDR3 reads TGTGCCGGCCAGGGGGGTGGCGAGCAGTACTTC. Amino acids: CAGQGGGEQYF.

The chain links TRBV10-3 to TRBJ2-7; a possible D gene is TRBD1 (5 bases). The CDR3 has 13 amino acids. Trimming took 4 bases from V and 3 from J, leaving 10 bases between them. Germline-derived CDR1 and CDR2 are ENHRY and SYGVKD. The CDR3 is CAISGQGVYEQYF. DNA of the CDR3: TGTGCCATCAGTGGTCAGGGTGTCTACGAGCAGTACTTC.

This clonotype appeared many times. The J gene is TRBJ2-7, the V gene TRBV7-9; D is possibly TRBD2 (6 bases). Trimming removed 7 bases at V and 4 bases at J, with 8 bases between. Germline V gives CDR1 SEHNR, CDR2 FQNEAQ (reference sequence). This CDR3 has 11 amino acids. CDR3 DNA sequence: TGTGCCAGCACCGGGGGATACGAGCAGTACTTC. It encodes CASTGGYEQYF.

This clonotype has a handful of counts. This chain uses TRBV19 with TRBJ2-6; the D gene could be TRBD1 or TRBD2 (5 bases each). This CDR3 has 17 residues. Germline-derived CDR1 and CDR2 are LNHDA and SQIVND (reference sequence). V dropped 7 bases and J dropped 0 bases, with 16 bases sitting between them. CDR3 sequence reads: CASTKGRVFSGANVLTF. The CDR3 nucleotides read TGTGCCAGTACCAAGGGACGGGTGTTCTCTGGGGCCAACGTCCTGACTTTC.

The table lists this clonotype with a count of one. Given the absence of the conserved phenylalanine or tryptophan at the CDR3 end, a read error is likely. Because the CDR3's place on the DNA is in doubt, the DNA is left out and the CDR3 is given as listed by TCRdb. The J gene is TRBJ2-7, the V gene TRBV5-1; the table's D call, TRBD1, was not checked against the DNA. Per the germline V gene, CDR1 is SGHRS and CDR2 is YFSETQ. The CDR3 extends over 14 residues, inclusive of both ends. The CDR3 protein is CASSLFGGRPTSST.

This clonotype was recorded at least ten times. The chain links TRBV15 to TRBJ2-5; 7 bases agree with TRBD2. Germline V CDR1 and CDR2: LNHNV, YYDKDF (reference sequence). This CDR3 has 16 residues. Unmatched junction bases numbered 5, after V lost 0 bases and J lost 1 base. CDR3 sequence reads: CATSRERGVSQETQYF. In nucleotides, the CDR3 is TGTGCCACCAGCAGAGAACGGGGGGTATCCCAAGAGACCCAGTACTTC.

This clonotype was found many times. This chain connects TRBV10-3 to TRBJ2-2; D is ambiguous. The V gene lost 3 bases and the J gene lost 3 bases, with 11 bases spanning the gap. The CDR3 spans 15 residues. Germline V lookup: CDR1 ENHRY, CDR2 SYGVKD. This chain's CDR3 is CAISERVRDTGELFF. CDR3 sequence (DNA): TGTGCCATCAGTGAAAGGGTCCGGGACACCGGGGAGCTGTTTTTT.